This passage covers 19 T cell receptor beta chains from one sample sequenced in a study of human T cells and chemical hapten exposure. TCRdb recomputed calls from the RACE reads with MiXCR, one row per CDR3 protein. This sample has some 250,000 distinct CDR3 sequences, with 7.5% to 9% found just once. Time point reported: pre-sensitization, week 0. Described treatment: therapeutic diphenylcyclopropenone sensitization with weekly scalp DPC. The starting material was whole blood, obtained in connection with sensitization to the hapten diphenylcyclopropenone (DPC). Receptor source: a man in his late teens or twenties with alopecia areata. Some clones in this sample may be carry-over from other donors' samples.

This clonotype was counted only a few times. The rearrangement links TRBV20-1 to TRBJ1-1; the D gene is possibly TRBD1 (6 bases). Germline loops: CDR1 DFQATT, CDR2 SNEGSKA (reference sequence). The V gene lost 5 bases and the J gene lost 4 bases, with 26 bases spanning the gap. The CDR3 totals 17 residues. The CDR3 loop reads CSAPGFAWSGGGTEAFF. CDR3 nucleotide sequence: TGCAGTGCTCCTGGTTTCGCGTGGTCGGGAGGGGGCACTGAAGCTTTCTTT.

This clonotype was found a few times. The CDR3 DNA sequence: TGTGCCAGCAGTTACCTTCGGAAGCAGTACTTC. The encoded protein is CASSYLRKQYF. The chain employs TRBV6-5 and TRBJ2-7, with D uncertain. V lost 2 bases and J lost 8, with 7 bases in between. This CDR3 is 11 amino acids long. CDR1 and CDR2 from the germline V gene are MNHEY and SVGAGI.

This clonotype has only a few counts. V is TRBV10-3 and J is TRBJ2-1; D might be TRBD1 (6 bases). Germline CDR1 ENHRY, CDR2 SYGVKD. The CDR3 is 16 amino acids. The V and J ends lost 2 bases and 8 bases respectively, with 19 bases between them. This CDR3 is CAISETNRAKGDEQFF. The CDR3 bases are TGTGCCATCAGTGAGACGAACAGGGCCAAGGGGGATGAGCAGTTCTTC.

In this sample, this clonotype turned up a few times. V is TRBV6-5 and J is TRBJ2-7; a possible D gene is TRBD1 (6 bases). Germline CDR1 MNHEY, CDR2 SVGAGI. The germline V and J ends were trimmed by 0 bases and 0 bases, with 21 bases remaining between them. The CDR3 runs to 19 residues. The CDR3, as DNA: TGTGCCAGCAGTTACTCGATGTCAGGGGAAGATAGGAACTCCTACGAGCAGTACTTC. As protein: CASSYSMSGEDRNSYEQYF.

In this sample, this clonotype turned up a few times. This chain uses TRBV6-2 or TRBV6-3 with TRBJ2-4; TRBD2 might be the D (6 bases). The length of the CDR3 is 13 residues. Trimming stripped 5 bases from V and 8 bases from J, with 13 bases between. Per germline, CDR1 MNHEY and CDR2 SVGEGT. The CDR3 sequence is CASSPPGLYIQYF. CDR3 nucleotide sequence: TGTGCCAGCAGTCCACCGGGACTTTACATTCAGTACTTC.

The chain carries TRBV6-2 or TRBV6-3 and TRBJ1-5, with no clear D. V was trimmed by 2 bases and J by 5 bases, leaving 7 bases between them. In germline, CDR1 is MNHEY, CDR2 SVGEGT. The CDR3 has 13 residues. CDR3 in amino acids: CASSYEEYQPQHF. CDR3 bases: TGTGCCAGCAGTTACGAAGAGTATCAGCCCCAGCATTTT.

This clonotype was seen repeatedly, ten times or more. CDR3 residues: CASSQHRGGGKNTEAFF. For the CDR3, the DNA is TGTGCCAGCAGCCAACACCGCGGAGGGGGGAAGAACACTGAAGCTTTCTTT. The rearrangement links TRBV3-1 to TRBJ1-1; maybe TRBD1 (6 bases). Trimming took 2 bases from V and 1 from J, leaving 17 bases between them. Germline-derived CDR1 and CDR2 are LGHDT and YNNKEL (reference sequence). The length of the CDR3 is 17 residues. Variable domain in full (rest from reference TRBV3-1 and TRBJ1-1): DTAVSQTPKYLVTQMGNDKSIKCEQNLGHDTMYWYKQDSKKFLKIMFSYNNKELIINETVPNRFSPKSPDKAHLNLHINSLELGDSAVYFCASSQHRGGGKNTEAFFGQGTRLTVV.

This clonotype was observed many times. The V gene is TRBV20-1, the J gene TRBJ2-6, with D possibly TRBD1 on 5 matching bases. V was pared by 5 bases and J by 4 bases, with 9 bases between. The CDR3 totals 13 residues. Germline CDR1 DFQATT, CDR2 SNEGSKA (reference sequence). CDR3 in DNA: TGCAGTGCTCAGCCAGGGGGGGCCAACGTCCTGACTTTC. Amino acids: CSAQPGGANVLTF.

The chain has TRBV7-9 and TRBJ1-1; D gene unclear. This CDR3 has 14 residues. V lost 3 bases and J 3 bases, leaving 11 bases between the germline ends. Germline CDR1 SEHNR, CDR2 FQNEAQ (reference sequence). This chain's CDR3 is CASSFVIRDTEAFF. The CDR3 nucleotides are TGTGCCAGCAGCTTTGTCATTAGGGACACTGAAGCTTTCTTT.

This clonotype was observed at least ten times. This rearrangement joins TRBV11-1 to TRBJ2-3; maybe TRBD2 (6 bases). Germline CDR1 and CDR2: SGHAT and FQDESV (reference sequence). Trimming cost V 5 bases and J 8 bases, with 17 bases left between them. The CDR3 length is 14 residues. The CDR3 region is CASSPNFVGGTQYF. CDR3 bases: TGTGCCAGCAGCCCTAATTTCGTCGGGGGTACGCAGTATTTT. Based on the CDR3 plus reference TRBV11-1 and TRBJ2-3, the full variable domain is EAEVAQSPRYKITEKSQAVAFWCDPISGHATLYWYRQILGQGPELLVQFQDESVVDDSQLPKDRFSAERLKGVDSTLKIQPAELGDSAMYLCASSPNFVGGTQYFGPGTRLTVL.

At least ten counts were recorded for this clonotype. CDR3 sequence: CSARVPTGGPGELFF. The CDR3 nucleotides are TGCAGTGCTAGAGTCCCGACGGGAGGCCCCGGGGAGCTGTTTTTT. The V call is TRBV20-1, the J call TRBJ2-2; TRBD2 agrees at 7 bases. V lost 1 base to trimming and J lost 6 bases; unmatched junction nucleotides: 8. Germline CDR1 is DFQATT and CDR2 is SNEGSKA (reference sequence). CDR3 length: 15 residues.

This clonotype showed up just a few times. The chain combines TRBV6-4 with TRBJ2-7; 10 bases fit TRBD1. Trimming cost V 5 bases and J 5 bases; bases outside gene matches: 3. This CDR3 has 13 residues. Germline CDR1 MRHNA, CDR2 SNTAGT. The CDR3 nucleotides read TGTGCCAGCAGTTTGGACAGGGGGAACGAGCAGTACTTC. Protein: CASSLDRGNEQYF.

V gene TRBV28 combines with J gene TRBJ1-1; D is unclear. Germline CDR1 MDHEN, CDR2 SYDVKM. V was cut by 3 bases and J by 1 base, with 15 bases left in between. This CDR3 has 16 amino acids. CDR3: CASSFPPWRPNTEAFF. CDR3 bases: TGTGCCAGCAGTTTTCCTCCCTGGAGGCCGAACACTGAAGCTTTCTTT.

J is TRBJ2-7 and V is TRBV5-4, with TRBD1 matching over 11 bases. The CDR3 length is 15 residues. Per germline, CDR1 SGHNT and CDR2 YYREEE (reference sequence). With 3 bases clipped from V and 5 bases from J, the junction kept 7 bases outside the gene matches. The CDR3 bases are TGTGCCAGCAGCTCCCAGGACAGGGGGCATCACGAGCAGTACGTC. This gives the protein CASSSQDRGHHEQYV.

This chain links TRBV4-3 with TRBJ1-3; D remains unclear. CDR1 is LGHNA and CDR2 is YSLEER in the germline V gene. The V end lost 1 base, the J end lost 6 bases, and 13 bases lay between the germline ends. The CDR3 runs 15 residues. The DNA for the CDR3 is TGCGCCAGCAGCCAAGCAAACACCCTAGTAAACACCATATATTTT. Protein product: CASSQANTLVNTIYF.

The V call is TRBV7-2, the J call TRBJ2-3; a weak D match, TRBD2 (5 bases). CDR3 size: 14 residues. From germline, CDR1 is SGHTA and CDR2 FQGNSA. Trimming removed 5 bases at V and 2 bases at J, with 11 bases between. CDR3 nucleotide sequence: TGTGCCAGCAGCCACGGTCGGGACACAGATACGCAGTATTTT. This sequence encodes CASSHGRDTDTQYF.

The genes are TRBV12-3 or TRBV12-4 and TRBJ1-2; D is ambiguous. Trimming stripped 3 bases from V and 6 bases from J, with 8 bases between. This CDR3 contains 12 residues. The chain's CDR3 is CASSLKGNGYTF. The DNA of the CDR3 is TGTGCCAGCAGTTTGAAGGGTAATGGCTACACCTTC.

This clonotype has a count of ten or more. J is TRBJ1-5 and V is TRBV4-1; D unclear. With 3 bases removed from V and 5 bases from J, the gap between germline ends came to 14 bases. This CDR3 has 15 residues. Germline-derived CDR1 and CDR2 are MGHRA and YSYEKL. CDR3 coding DNA: TGCGCCAGCAGCCACCTGGCAGGCAGCCATCAGCCCCAGCATTTT. It encodes CASSHLAGSHQPQHF.

The J gene is TRBJ2-3, the V gene TRBV5-6; the match to TRBD1 covers 7 bases. V lost 4 bases, J lost 2 bases, and 13 bases stayed unmatched. This CDR3 contains 17 residues. Germline loops: CDR1 SGHDT, CDR2 YYEEEE. CDR3 coding DNA: TGTGCCAGCAGCCCACTTAGACGGGACAGTTACACAGATACGCAGTATTTT. It translates to CASSPLRRDSYTDTQYF.